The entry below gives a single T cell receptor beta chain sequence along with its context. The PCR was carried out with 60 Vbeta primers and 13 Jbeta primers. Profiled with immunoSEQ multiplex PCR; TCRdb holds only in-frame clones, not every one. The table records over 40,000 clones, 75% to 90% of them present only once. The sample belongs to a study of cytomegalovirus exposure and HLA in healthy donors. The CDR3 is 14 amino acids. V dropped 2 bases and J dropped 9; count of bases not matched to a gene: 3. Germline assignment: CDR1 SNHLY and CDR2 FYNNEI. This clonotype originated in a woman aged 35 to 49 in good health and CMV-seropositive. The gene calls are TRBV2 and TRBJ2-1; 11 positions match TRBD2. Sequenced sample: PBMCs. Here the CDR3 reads CASSETSGRGEQFF. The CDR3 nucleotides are TGTGCCAGCAGTGAAACTAGCGGGAGAGGTGAGCAGTTCTTC.